Each of the 30 T cell receptor beta chains below was sequenced from the same sample in a study of T-cell reconstitution after alpha-beta-depleted transplantation in children listed by TCRdb under 2016. Library construction relied on PCR. Sequenced using an Illumina HiSeq 2500. To normalize quantification of the TCRbeta repertoire, the TCR libraries were built with molecular barcoding that relied on unique molecular identifiers. TCRdb reworked the public reads: Q25 trimming with fastp, MiXCR clone assembly, productive beta chains retained. Each CDR3 protein gets just one entry, which takes the most common genes and DNA from the rows behind it. A total of a few hundred thousand distinct CDR3 sequences appear in this sample, about a tenth of them only once. Over 5% of the sample lies in the top ten. This sample comprised PBMCs from the stem cell graft donor, obtained from the stem cell graft. The receptors were sampled from a human donor who donated a stem cell graft to a child with acute lymphoblastic leukemia.

This clonotype was seen more than once but under ten times. This chain links TRBV10-3 with TRBJ2-3; D may be TRBD2 (5 bases). The CDR3 sequence is 14 residues long. Trimming shortened V by 8 bases and J by 0 bases, and 12 bases separated the two germline ends. The germline CDR1 and CDR2 sequences are ENHRY and SYGVKD. CDR3 residues: CAIGRTASTDTQYF. CDR3 bases: TGTGCCATCGGTAGGACTGCTAGCACAGATACGCAGTATTTT.

The chain carries TRBV7-9 and TRBJ1-6; 7 bases line up with TRBD1. CDR1 and CDR2 from the germline V gene are SEHNR and FQNEAQ (reference sequence). V lost 6 bases and J lost 8; bases outside the gene matches: 13. The CDR3 extends over 16 amino acids. This CDR3 is CASSGTASWGDSPLHF. DNA of the CDR3: TGTGCCAGCAGTGGGACAGCCTCTTGGGGAGATTCACCCCTCCACTTT.

This clonotype was picked up a small number of times. The chain uses TRBV7-8 and TRBJ2-7, with D perhaps matching TRBD2 (6 bases). V lost 4 bases, J lost 4 bases, and 8 bases lay in between. From germline, CDR1 is SGHVS and CDR2 FQNEAQ. The CDR3 has 12 residues. In nucleotides, the CDR3 is TGTGCCAGCAGCTCGGGGAGGTACGAGCAGTACTTC. Its translation is CASSSGRYEQYF.

The chain joins TRBV7-9 to TRBJ1-2; TRBD1 is a possible D gene (5 bases). Germline assignment: CDR1 SEHNR and CDR2 FQNEAQ (reference sequence). The CDR3 runs 16 residues. V lost 1 base and J 1 base, leaving 13 bases between the germline ends. The DNA of the CDR3 is TGTGCCAGCAGCTTAGTGGGGGTGATTAATAACTATGGCTACACCTTC. It translates to CASSLVGVINNYGYTF.

Ten or more counts support this clonotype. V usage is TRBV7-2 and J usage is TRBJ2-5, with TRBD2 as a possible D gene (5 bases). Germline V gene lookup returns CDR1 SGHTA and CDR2 FQGNSA. The CDR3 has 14 amino acids. V was trimmed by 4 bases and J by 1 base, leaving 10 bases between them. The DNA for the CDR3 is TGTGCCAGCAGCTCGAGCGGAGCCCAAGAGACCCAGTACTTC. Translated, it gives CASSSSGAQETQYF.

On this clonotype: A single base separates this from a much larger clone, so it may be a read error. V and J are TRBV5-1 and TRBJ2-7; 12 bases are a match to TRBD1. Germline values: CDR1 SGHRS, CDR2 YFSETQ. The CDR3 consists of 15 residues. The CDR3, as DNA: TGCGCCAGCAGCGCTTCGGGACAGGGGGCCTACGAGCAGCACTTC. As protein: CASSASGQGAYEQHF.

The chain combines TRBV18 with TRBJ1-1, with D possibly TRBD1 on 5 matching bases. V was cut by 3 bases and J by 9 bases, with 14 bases left in between. The CDR3 contains 13 residues. Germline CDR1 is KGHSH and CDR2 is LQKENI. The CDR3 sequence is CASSPGELTKAFF. The CDR3 nucleotides are TGTGCCAGCTCACCGGGGGAGTTAACTAAAGCTTTCTTT.

There are a few counts of this clonotype. This chain joins TRBV5-4 and TRBJ2-7, with D perhaps TRBD1 (5 bases). CDR1 is SGHNT and CDR2 is YYREEE in the germline V gene (reference sequence). Trimming removed 0 bases at V and 5 bases at J, with 9 bases between. The CDR3 totals 13 residues. The CDR3 DNA sequence: TGTGCCAGCAGCTTGGCCGCAGGGCACGAGCAGTACTTC. This encodes CASSLAAGHEQYF.

The J gene is TRBJ2-7, the V gene TRBV25-1; 9 nucleotides agree with TRBD1. This CDR3 has 15 amino acids. Unmatched junction bases numbered 5, after V lost 3 bases and J lost 2 bases. Germline V gives CDR1 MGHDK, CDR2 SYGVNS. DNA of the CDR3: TGTGCCAGCAGTGATTGGGGACAGGGAACCTACGAGCAGTACTTC. Encoded protein: CASSDWGQGTYEQYF.

This clonotype occurred many times. V and J are TRBV12-3 or TRBV12-4 and TRBJ2-7, with 9 bases lining up with TRBD2. V lost 6 bases to trimming and J lost 2 bases; unmatched junction nucleotides: 2. There are 13 residues in the CDR3. The CDR3 nucleotides are TGTGCCAGCAGGACTAGCGGTACCTACGAGCAGTACTTC. This codes for CASRTSGTYEQYF.

Here the CDR3 reads CASSLRVRYSNQPQHF. The CDR3 coding sequence is TGTGCCAGCAGCTTAAGGGTCAGATATAGCAATCAGCCCCAGCATTTT. The chain is built from TRBV7-8 and TRBJ1-5; D call uncertain. CDR3 size: 16 residues. Looked up from germline, CDR1 is SGHVS and CDR2 is FQNEAQ. The germline V and J ends were trimmed by 2 bases and 0 bases, with 11 bases remaining between them.

A few counts support this clonotype. The chain combines TRBV7-2 with TRBJ2-7; D is undetermined. The ends were cut back, 2 bases at V and 1 base at J, with 12 bases in the middle. The CDR3 is 15 residues long. Germline CDR1 and CDR2: SGHTA and FQGNSA. DNA of the CDR3: TGTGCCAGCAGCTTAAGCGACGGCGTATCCTACGAGCAGTACTTC. It encodes CASSLSDGVSYEQYF.

The rearrangement uses TRBV29-1 and TRBJ1-2; D not resolved. Looked up from germline, CDR1 is SQVTM and CDR2 is ANQGSEA. The CDR3 is made up of 12 amino acids. The germline V and J ends were trimmed by 3 bases and 1 base, with 6 bases remaining between them. CDR3 sequence: CSVERSNYGYTF. As DNA, the CDR3 is TGCAGCGTTGAGCGTAGTAACTATGGCTACACCTTC.

This clonotype was counted at least ten times. The chain combines TRBV6-1 with TRBJ2-1, with TRBD1 matching over 10 bases. Germline loops: CDR1 MNHNS, CDR2 SASEGT. This CDR3 is 15 amino acids long. With 5 bases clipped from V and 6 bases from J, the junction kept 7 bases outside the gene matches. As DNA, the CDR3 is TGTGCCAGCAGTCCGACCGGGACAGGGGTCAATGAGCAGTTCTTC. This encodes CASSPTGTGVNEQFF.

This clonotype was counted many times. The chain recombines TRBV14 with TRBJ1-2; the D is unclear. Per the germline V gene, CDR1 is SGHDN and CDR2 is FVKESK. The CDR3 consists of 8 residues. Trimming took 10 bases from V and 8 from J, leaving 5 bases between them. CDR3 loop: CATRGYTF. In DNA, the CDR3 is TGTGCCACCCGCGGCTACACCTTC.

This clonotype was counted ten times or more. The chain combines TRBV15 with TRBJ2-7; 9 bases are shared with TRBD1. This CDR3 has 17 amino acids. Germline-derived CDR1 and CDR2 are LNHNV and YYDKDF (reference sequence). The V segment lost 0 bases and the J segment 0 bases; nucleotides outside the gene matches: 6. The DNA of the CDR3 is TGTGCCACCAGCAGAGATTCCGGGACAGGGACCTCCTACGAGCAGTACTTC. This codes for CATSRDSGTGTSYEQYF.

This clonotype was detected a few times. The chain is built from TRBV5-6 and TRBJ1-6, with 8 bases identical to TRBD1. There are 13 residues in the CDR3. Germline V lookup: CDR1 SGHDT, CDR2 YYEEEE. Trimming took 5 bases from V and 14 from J; bases not matched to a gene: 9. Written as DNA, the CDR3 is TGTGCCAGCAGTTGGACAGGGTCCACCACCCTCCACTTT. This codes for CASSWTGSTTLHF.

The chain combines TRBV5-1 with TRBJ2-7, with a possible D match to TRBD2 (5 bases). Trimming stripped 0 bases from V and 5 bases from J, with 15 bases between. This CDR3 comprises 15 residues. Germline CDR1 is SGHRS and CDR2 is YFSETQ. The CDR3 protein is CASSLGAELAHEQYF. As DNA, the CDR3 is TGCGCCAGCAGCTTGGGAGCGGAGCTGGCCCACGAGCAGTACTTC.

This clonotype was counted ten times or more. The genes are TRBV6-5 and TRBJ2-5, with D possibly TRBD1 on 5 matching bases. Per germline, CDR1 MNHEY and CDR2 SVGAGI. The V end was cut by 2 bases, the J end by 2 bases, with 6 bases between. The CDR3 is 13 amino acids. This CDR3 reads CASSYRGQETQYF. The DNA for the CDR3 is TGTGCCAGCAGTTACAGGGGTCAAGAGACCCAGTACTTC.

The chain joins TRBV20-1 to TRBJ2-7; D assignment may be TRBD1 or TRBD2 (5 bases each). V was cut by 3 bases and J by 2 bases, with 17 bases left in between. The CDR3 runs 15 residues. The germline CDR1 and CDR2 sequences are DFQATT and SNEGSKA (reference sequence). In nucleotides, the CDR3 is TGCAGTGCTAGCGAAACCGGGACGACAGCCTACGAGCAGTACTTC. It yields the protein CSASETGTTAYEQYF.

CDR3 in amino acids: CAISETKGQHYEQYF. CDR3 bases: TGTGCCATCAGTGAGACTAAGGGCCAGCACTACGAGCAGTACTTC. The chain uses TRBV10-3 and TRBJ2-7; D is unresolved. The CDR3 runs 15 residues. V lost 2 bases to trimming and J lost 3 bases, with 14 bases between them. Germline V gene sequence: CDR1 ENHRY, CDR2 SYGVKD.

Note on this clonotype: One end of the junction fails to match germline, which may point to a read error. The chain links TRBV20-1 to TRBJ2-4, with a possible D match to TRBD2 (6 bases). The germline gives CDR1 DFQATT, CDR2 SNEGSKA (reference sequence). The CDR3 totals 17 residues. This CDR3 is CSARGGIPPLAKNILYF. For the CDR3, the DNA is TGCAGTGCTAGAGGCGGGATCCCCCCTTTAGCCAAAAACATTCTGTACTTC.

This clonotype was counted between two and nine times. The chain combines TRBV12-3 or TRBV12-4 with TRBJ1-5; 7 bases are a match to TRBD1. The CDR3 loop spans 16 amino acids. Trimming cost V 3 bases and J 0 bases; bases outside gene matches: 5. The CDR3 reads CASSFSGGHSNQPQHF. In DNA form, the CDR3 reads TGTGCCAGCAGTTTCTCAGGGGGTCATAGCAATCAGCCCCAGCATTTT.

This clonotype was seen at least ten times. CDR3 sequence reads: CAISIGQPSMYGYTF. The CDR3 DNA is TGTGCCATCAGTATTGGACAGCCCAGCATGTATGGCTACACCTTC. J is TRBJ1-2 and V is TRBV10-3; D perhaps matches TRBD1 (6 bases). Looked up from germline, CDR1 is ENHRY and CDR2 is SYGVKD. CDR3 length: 15 amino acids. The V end lost 5 bases, the J end lost 5 bases, and 18 bases lay between the germline ends.

The rearrangement links TRBV12-5 to TRBJ2-5, with 7 bases that match TRBD2. CDR3 length equals 17 residues. CDR1 is LGHNT, CDR2 FRNRAP, per germline. With V trimmed by 4 bases and J by 0 bases, 11 bases remained unmatched. This chain's CDR3 is CASGSTASGVNQETQYF. CDR3 sequence (DNA): TGTGCTAGTGGTTCCACGGCGAGCGGGGTGAACCAAGAGACCCAGTACTTC.

This clonotype has ten or more counts. This chain joins TRBV10-3 and TRBJ1-1, with a tentative D call TRBD1 (6 bases). CDR3 length equals 15 residues. The germline gives CDR1 ENHRY, CDR2 SYGVKD. Between the trimmed V and J ends, which lost 4 bases and 4 bases, there was a span of 16 bases. The CDR3 DNA is TGTGCCATCAGTGCGCCGGGTAGGGGGGGCACTGAAGCTTTCTTT. Translation gives CAISAPGRGGTEAFF.

Many counts were recorded for this clonotype. The J gene is TRBJ2-1, the V gene TRBV7-9; D ambiguous. This CDR3 is built from 17 residues. From germline, CDR1 is SEHNR and CDR2 FQNEAQ (reference sequence). Trimming took off 5 bases at V and 0 bases at J, with 17 bases between the two ends. The CDR3 here is CASSHALSGSSYNEQFF. The CDR3 DNA is TGTGCCAGCAGCCACGCTCTCTCAGGTAGCTCCTACAATGAGCAGTTCTTC. Looking up the rest from reference TRBV7-9 and TRBJ2-1 gives the full variable domain: DTGVSQNPRHKITKRGQNVTFRCDPISEHNRLYWYRQTLGQGPEFLTYFQNEAQLEKSRLLSDRFSAERPKGSFSTLEIQRTEQGDSAMYLCASSHALSGSSYNEQFFGPGTRLTVL.

Only a few counts were recorded for this clonotype. J is TRBJ2-5 and V is TRBV29-1, with 9 bases that match TRBD1. Germline CDR1 SQVTM, CDR2 ANQGSEA. V trimming: 1 base; J trimming: 4 bases; junction bases outside the gene matches: 7. The length of the CDR3 is 15 residues. In DNA form, the CDR3 reads TGCAGCGTTGAAGGGGGGACAGGGCTTGGAGAGACCCAGTACTTC. This encodes CSVEGGTGLGETQYF.

This sequence joins TRBV27 and TRBJ1-2; 7 nucleotides align to TRBD1. The CDR3 extends over 13 amino acids. Germline V lookup: CDR1 MNHEY, CDR2 SMNVEV (reference sequence). The V gene end was trimmed by 8 bases and the J gene end by 4 bases; junction bases not matched to a gene: 7. In DNA form, the CDR3 reads TGTGCCAGCGGGACGACAGGGACCTATGGCTACACCTTC. Its protein is CASGTTGTYGYTF.

This clonotype was seen repeatedly, ten times or more. The chain has TRBV15 and TRBJ2-3, with 8 bases fitting TRBD1. This CDR3 contains 15 residues. The germline V gene has CDR1 LNHNV and CDR2 YYDKDF (reference sequence). Losses at the gene ends were 2 bases for V and 3 bases for J; bases not matched to a gene: 4. CDR3 nucleotides: TGTGCCACCAGCAGAAAACAGGGGGTTACAGATACGCAGTATTTT. It is translated as CATSRKQGVTDTQYF.